These 14 T cell receptor beta chains were sequenced from one sample in a study of CD8 T cell repertoires and HIV-1 epitope variants. The method was immunoSEQ multiplex PCR; TCRdb's version includes in-frame clones alone and lacks a portion of them. Altogether roughly 5,200 clones are present, under 70% being singletons, with the ten largest covering roughly 45%. What these receptors recognize is not known. The sequencing sample was made of cultured CD8+ T cells derived from PBMCs. The receptors derive from a male donor with HIV.

The chain recombines TRBV10-3 with TRBJ1-6; TRBD1 might be the D (5 bases). The CDR3 loop spans 14 amino acids. Germline-derived CDR1 and CDR2 are ENHRY and SYGVKD. Trimming left V 11 bases short and J 7 bases short, with 18 bases between. CDR3 region: CAPFGGGSNSPLHF. The CDR3 DNA is TGTGCCCCCTTTGGGGGGGGGTCCAATTCACCCCTCCACTTT.

The rearrangement uses TRBV27 and TRBJ1-2; 9 bases match TRBD1. Germline values: CDR1 MNHEY, CDR2 SMNVEV (reference sequence). The CDR3 runs 15 residues. Losses at the gene ends were 4 bases for V and 6 bases for J; bases not matched to a gene: 9. CDR3 coding DNA: TGTGCCAGCAGTTCAAGCGGACAGGGGATCAATGGCTACACCTTC. It is translated as CASSSSGQGINGYTF.

This chain joins TRBV5-1 and TRBJ2-1, with D maybe TRBD2 (6 bases). The CDR3 has 18 residues. Looked up from germline, CDR1 is SGHRS and CDR2 is YFSETQ. V lost 5 bases, J lost 7 bases, and 28 bases lay in between. CDR3 DNA: TGCGCCAGCAGACCCAGCGAGGAGGGCTCTTCTCCAGGGAATGAGCAGTTCTTC. As protein: CASRPSEEGSSPGNEQFF.

The chain carries TRBV27 and TRBJ2-3, with D perhaps assigned TRBD1 or TRBD2 (6 bases each). V shed 4 bases and J shed 1 base, with 15 bases lying between them. In germline, CDR1 is MNHEY, CDR2 SMNVEV (reference sequence). The CDR3 spans 16 residues. The CDR3 nucleotides are TGTGCCAGCAGTTGGGGGGCGGCAGGGGGCACAGATACGCAGTATTTT. Encoded protein: CASSWGAAGGTDTQYF.

This clone was seen only a few times. The chain uses TRBV4-2 and TRBJ1-2; D not resolved. There are 14 residues in the CDR3. Deletions cut 0 bases from V and 2 bases from J, with 7 bases between. Per the germline V gene, CDR1 is LGHNA and CDR2 is YNFKEQ. CDR3 region: CASSQDTGNYGYTF. CDR3 DNA sequence: TGTGCCAGCAGCCAAGATACGGGAAACTATGGCTACACCTTC.

The CDR3 DNA follows: TGTGCCAGTTCGGGGACAGAAAAAGAGACCCAGTACTTC. Its translation: CASSGTEKETQYF. The chain links TRBV6-5 to TRBJ2-5; 7 bases fit TRBD1. This CDR3 is built from 13 residues. V was pared by 9 bases and J by 3 bases, with 7 bases of the junction left unmatched. The germline V gene encodes CDR1 MNHEY and CDR2 SVGAGI.

The V gene is TRBV7-9, the J gene TRBJ2-7; D possibly corresponds to TRBD2 (5 bases). Germline V gene lookup returns CDR1 SEHNR and CDR2 FQNEAQ (reference sequence). CDR3 length: 18 residues. The V and J ends lost 1 base and 2 bases respectively, with 21 bases between them. The CDR3 nucleotides are TGTGCCAGCAGCTTAGGAGCTAGTCGGGGTATCATTCCCTACGAGCAGTACTTC. Encoded protein: CASSLGASRGIIPYEQYF.

The V call is TRBV28, the J call TRBJ2-7, with D possibly being TRBD1 (5 bases). The CDR3 spans 14 residues. V shed 4 bases and J shed 4 bases, with 14 bases lying between them. Per germline, CDR1 MDHEN and CDR2 SYDVKM. The CDR3 region has the DNA TGTGCCAGCAGTTCAGGGCTGTCGGATTACGAGCAGTACTTC. Translating it yields CASSSGLSDYEQYF.

V gene TRBV2 combines with J gene TRBJ2-7; no clear D gene. V lost 6 bases and J lost 4, with 10 bases in between. Looked up from germline, CDR1 is SNHLY and CDR2 is FYNNEI. The CDR3 extends over 12 amino acids. Here the CDR3 reads CASSDDTYEQYF. The CDR3 DNA is TGTGCCAGCAGCGACGACACGTACGAGCAGTACTTC.

The CDR3 DNA sequence: TGTGCCAGCAGTGACTCGGGAGGACAGGGACTGGCTAACACTGAAGCTTTCTTT. As protein: CASSDSGGQGLANTEAFF. The V and J genes are TRBV6-4 and TRBJ1-1; 8 bases match TRBD1. V lost 0 bases and J lost 2; bases outside the gene matches: 11. The CDR3 is 18 amino acids. CDR1 and CDR2 from the germline V gene are MRHNA and SNTAGT.

The rearrangement uses TRBV5-6 and TRBJ2-3; 7 bases fit TRBD2. Losses at the gene ends were 4 bases for V and 3 bases for J; bases not matched to a gene: 14. Germline V gene lookup returns CDR1 SGHDT and CDR2 YYEEEE. The CDR3 has 17 amino acids. The CDR3 sequence is CASSKVTGLQLTDTQYF. The CDR3 DNA is TGTGCCAGCAGCAAAGTAACGGGACTACAACTGACAGATACGCAGTATTTT.

The rearrangement links TRBV28 to TRBJ1-4, with 7 bases matching TRBD1. J was trimmed by 4 bases and V by 5 bases; bases with no gene match: 7. Germline lookup yields CDR1 MDHEN and CDR2 SYDVKM. The CDR3 runs 15 residues. CDR3 region: CASSPTGLFNEKLFF. The CDR3 nucleotides are TGTGCCAGCAGTCCGACAGGGCTTTTTAATGAAAAACTGTTTTTT.

The genes are TRBV13 and TRBJ2-7; D could derive from TRBD1 or TRBD2 (5 bases each). Trimming removed 0 bases at V and 4 bases at J, with 10 bases between. The germline V gene encodes CDR1 PRHDT and CDR2 FYEKMQ (reference sequence). This CDR3 is built from 14 residues. CDR3 loop: CASSLGGDTYEQYF. The CDR3 bases are TGTGCCAGCAGCTTAGGGGGGGATACTTACGAGCAGTACTTC.

The V call is TRBV10-3, the J call TRBJ2-3; D is unclear. The CDR3 totals 13 residues. The germline gives CDR1 ENHRY, CDR2 SYGVKD. The germline V and J ends were trimmed by 2 bases and 4 bases, with 7 bases remaining between them. The CDR3 loop is CAISERAADTQYF. CDR3 sequence (DNA): TGTGCCATCAGTGAGAGGGCCGCAGATACGCAGTATTTT.